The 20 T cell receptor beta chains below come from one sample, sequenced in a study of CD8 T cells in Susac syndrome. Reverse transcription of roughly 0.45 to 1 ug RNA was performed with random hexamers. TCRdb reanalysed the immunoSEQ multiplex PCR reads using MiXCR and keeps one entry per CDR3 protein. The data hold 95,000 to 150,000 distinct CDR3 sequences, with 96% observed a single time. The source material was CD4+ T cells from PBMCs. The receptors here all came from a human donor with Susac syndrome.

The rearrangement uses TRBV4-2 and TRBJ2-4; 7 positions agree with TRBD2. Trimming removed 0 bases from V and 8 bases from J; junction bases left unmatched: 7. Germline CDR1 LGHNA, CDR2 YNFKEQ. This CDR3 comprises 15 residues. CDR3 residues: CASSQEFSGADIQYF. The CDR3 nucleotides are TGTGCCAGCAGCCAAGAGTTCAGCGGGGCTGACATTCAGTACTTC.

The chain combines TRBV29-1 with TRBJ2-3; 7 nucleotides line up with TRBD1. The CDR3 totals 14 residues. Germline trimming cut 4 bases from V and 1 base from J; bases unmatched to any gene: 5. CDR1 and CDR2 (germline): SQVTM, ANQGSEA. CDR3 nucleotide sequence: TGCAGCGTTGCCCGTACAGGGGGCACAGATACGCAGTATTTT. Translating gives CSVARTGGTDTQYF.

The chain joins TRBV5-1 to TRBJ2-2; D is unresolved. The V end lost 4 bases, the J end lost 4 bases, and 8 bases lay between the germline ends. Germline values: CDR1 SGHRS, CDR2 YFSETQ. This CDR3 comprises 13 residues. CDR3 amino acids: CASSQVSTGELFF. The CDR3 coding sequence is TGCGCCAGCAGCCAAGTGAGCACCGGGGAGCTGTTTTTT.

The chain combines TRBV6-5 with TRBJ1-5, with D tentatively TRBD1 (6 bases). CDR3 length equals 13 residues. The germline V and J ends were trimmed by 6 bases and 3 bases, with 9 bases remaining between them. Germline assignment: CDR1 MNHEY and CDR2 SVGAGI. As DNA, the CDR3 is TGTGCCAGCAGCGACAGGCCCAATCAGCCCCAGCATTTT. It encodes CASSDRPNQPQHF.

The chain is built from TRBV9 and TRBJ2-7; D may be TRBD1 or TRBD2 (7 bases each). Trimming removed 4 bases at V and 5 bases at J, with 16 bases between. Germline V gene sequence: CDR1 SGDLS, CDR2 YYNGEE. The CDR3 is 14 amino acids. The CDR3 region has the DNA TGTGCCAGCAGCTTCAGACAGGGAGGGAACGAGCAGTACTTC. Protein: CASSFRQGGNEQYF. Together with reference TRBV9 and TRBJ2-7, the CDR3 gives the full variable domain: DSGVTQTPKHLITATGQRVTLRCSPRSGDLSVYWYQQSLDQGLQFLIQYYNGEERAKGNILERFSAQQFPDLHSELNLSSLELGDSALYFCASSFRQGGNEQYFGPGTRLTVT.

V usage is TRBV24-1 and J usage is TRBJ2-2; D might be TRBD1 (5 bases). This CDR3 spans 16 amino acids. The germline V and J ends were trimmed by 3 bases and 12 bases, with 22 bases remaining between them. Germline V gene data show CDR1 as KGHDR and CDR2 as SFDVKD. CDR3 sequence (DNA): TGTGCCACCAGTGATGGCTTGTTGGGGCGCGATTCAAAGCTGTTTTTT. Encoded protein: CATSDGLLGRDSKLFF.

The CDR3 nucleotides read TGCGCCAGCAGCCAAGATTCCCCCAGGGACAGGCCGGAAAAACTGTTTTTT. It codes for CASSQDSPRDRPEKLFF. The chain has TRBV4-1 and TRBJ1-4; 8 bases agree with TRBD1. The CDR3 is 17 amino acids. With V trimmed by 0 bases and J by 8 bases, 11 bases remained unmatched. The germline CDR1 and CDR2 sequences are MGHRA and YSYEKL.

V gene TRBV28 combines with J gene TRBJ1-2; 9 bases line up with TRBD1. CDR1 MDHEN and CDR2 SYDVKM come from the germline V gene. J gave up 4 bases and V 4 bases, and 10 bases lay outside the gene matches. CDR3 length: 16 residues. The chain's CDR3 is CASSSGQGQFIYGYTF. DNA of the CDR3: TGTGCCAGCAGTTCGGGACAGGGACAATTCATCTATGGCTACACCTTC.

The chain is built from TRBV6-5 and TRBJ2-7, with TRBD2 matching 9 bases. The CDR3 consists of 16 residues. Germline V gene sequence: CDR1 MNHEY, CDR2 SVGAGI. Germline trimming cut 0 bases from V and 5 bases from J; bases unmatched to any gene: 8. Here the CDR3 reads CASSYSGSGRGNEQYF. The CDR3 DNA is TGTGCCAGCAGTTACTCCGGTAGCGGGAGAGGCAACGAGCAGTACTTC.

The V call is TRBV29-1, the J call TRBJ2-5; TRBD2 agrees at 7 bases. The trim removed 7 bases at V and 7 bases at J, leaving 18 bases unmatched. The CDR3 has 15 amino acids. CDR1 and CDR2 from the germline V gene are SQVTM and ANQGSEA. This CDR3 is CSASTSSGPPGTQYF. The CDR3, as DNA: TGCAGCGCCTCAACTTCTAGCGGCCCCCCGGGGACCCAGTACTTC.

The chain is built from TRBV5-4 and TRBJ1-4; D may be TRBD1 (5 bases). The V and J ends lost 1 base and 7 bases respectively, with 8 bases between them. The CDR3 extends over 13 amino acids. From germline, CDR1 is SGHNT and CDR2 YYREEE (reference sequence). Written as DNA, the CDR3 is TGTGCCAGCAGCTTGCAGGGTAGTGAAAAACTGTTTTTT. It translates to CASSLQGSEKLFF.

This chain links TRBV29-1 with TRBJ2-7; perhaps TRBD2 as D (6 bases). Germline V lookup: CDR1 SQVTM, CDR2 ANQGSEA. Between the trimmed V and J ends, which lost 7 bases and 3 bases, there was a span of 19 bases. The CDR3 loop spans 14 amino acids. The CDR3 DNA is TGCAGCGCCGCGGGGCAGGGATCGGGCTACGAGCAGTACTTC. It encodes CSAAGQGSGYEQYF.

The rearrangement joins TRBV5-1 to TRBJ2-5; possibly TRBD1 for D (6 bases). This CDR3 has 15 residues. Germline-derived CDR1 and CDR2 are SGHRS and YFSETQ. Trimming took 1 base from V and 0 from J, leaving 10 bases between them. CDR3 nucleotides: TGCGCCAGCAGCTTGCAGGGGTACTACCAAGAGACCCAGTACTTC. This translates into CASSLQGYYQETQYF. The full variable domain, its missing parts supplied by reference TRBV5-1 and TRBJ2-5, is KAGVTQTPRYLIKTRGQQVTLSCSPISGHRSVSWYQQTPGQGLQFLFEYFSETQRNKGNFPGRFSGRQFSNSRSEMNVSTLELGDSALYLCASSLQGYYQETQYFGPGTRLLVL.

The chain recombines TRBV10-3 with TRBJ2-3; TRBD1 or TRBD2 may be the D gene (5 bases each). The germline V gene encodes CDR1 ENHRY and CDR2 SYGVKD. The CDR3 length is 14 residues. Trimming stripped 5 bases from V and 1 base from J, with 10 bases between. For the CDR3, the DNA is TGTGCCATCAGTAGGGACGGGGGCACAGATACGCAGTATTTT. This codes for CAISRDGGTDTQYF.

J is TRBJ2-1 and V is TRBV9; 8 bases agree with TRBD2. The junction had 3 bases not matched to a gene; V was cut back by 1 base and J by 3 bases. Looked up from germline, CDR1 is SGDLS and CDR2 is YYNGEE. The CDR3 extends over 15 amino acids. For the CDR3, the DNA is TGTGCCAGCAGCGTACGGGAGGGTAACTACAATGAGCAGTTCTTC. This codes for CASSVREGNYNEQFF.

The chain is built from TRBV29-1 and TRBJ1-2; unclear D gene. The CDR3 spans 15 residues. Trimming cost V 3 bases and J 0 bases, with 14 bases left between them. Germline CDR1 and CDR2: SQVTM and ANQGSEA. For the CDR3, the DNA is TGCAGCGTTGATGGAGGAGGGCGAGCTAACTATGGCTACACCTTC. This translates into CSVDGGGRANYGYTF.

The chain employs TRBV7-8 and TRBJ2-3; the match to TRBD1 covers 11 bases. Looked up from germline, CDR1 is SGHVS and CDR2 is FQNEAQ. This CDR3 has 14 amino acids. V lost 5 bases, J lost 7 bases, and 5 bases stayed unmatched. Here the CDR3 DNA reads TGTGCCAGCAGCGCAGGACAGGGGGCGCATACGCAGTATTTT. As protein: CASSAGQGAHTQYF.

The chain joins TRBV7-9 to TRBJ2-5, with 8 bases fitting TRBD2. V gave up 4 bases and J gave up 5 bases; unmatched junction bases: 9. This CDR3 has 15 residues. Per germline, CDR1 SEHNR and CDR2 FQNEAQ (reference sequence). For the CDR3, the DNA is TGTGCCAGCAGCTCCTGGAGCGGGAGCGGGGAGACCCAGTACTTC. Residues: CASSSWSGSGETQYF.

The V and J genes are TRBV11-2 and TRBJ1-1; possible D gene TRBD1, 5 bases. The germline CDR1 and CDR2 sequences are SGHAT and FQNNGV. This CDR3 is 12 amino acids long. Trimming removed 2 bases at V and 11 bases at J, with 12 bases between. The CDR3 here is CASSLIGGEAFF. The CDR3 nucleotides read TGTGCCAGCAGCTTAATTGGGGGAGAGGCTTTCTTT.

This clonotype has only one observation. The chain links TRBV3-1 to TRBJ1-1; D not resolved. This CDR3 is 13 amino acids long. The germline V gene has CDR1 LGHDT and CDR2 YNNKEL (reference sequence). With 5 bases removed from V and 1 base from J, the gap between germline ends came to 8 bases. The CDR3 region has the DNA TGTGCCAGCAGCGGGTCATGGAACACTGAAGCTTTCTTT. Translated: CASSGSWNTEAFF.